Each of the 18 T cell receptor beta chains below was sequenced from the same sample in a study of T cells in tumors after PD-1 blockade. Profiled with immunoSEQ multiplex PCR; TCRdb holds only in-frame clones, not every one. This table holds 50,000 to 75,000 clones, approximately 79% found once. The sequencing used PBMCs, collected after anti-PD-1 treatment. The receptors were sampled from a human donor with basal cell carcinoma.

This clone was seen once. The CDR3 loop is CASSYRDRGNSPLHF. The CDR3 coding sequence is TGTGCCAGCAGTTACCGGGACAGGGGTAATTCACCCCTCCACTTT. V usage is TRBV6-5 and J usage is TRBJ1-6; 10 positions agree with TRBD1. Germline assignment: CDR1 MNHEY and CDR2 SVGAGI. This CDR3 region has 15 residues. V shed 2 bases, J shed 6 bases, and the junction held 1 base outside the gene matches.

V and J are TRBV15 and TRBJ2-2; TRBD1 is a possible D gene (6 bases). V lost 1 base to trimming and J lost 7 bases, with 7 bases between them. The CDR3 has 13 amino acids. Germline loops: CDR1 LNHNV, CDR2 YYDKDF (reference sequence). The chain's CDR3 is CATSRVRGGELFF. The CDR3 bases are TGTGCCACCAGCAGAGTCAGGGGCGGGGAGCTGTTTTTT.

CDR3 residues: CASLQLAGNNEQFF. CDR3 nucleotides: TGTGCCAGCCTGCAGCTAGCGGGAAACAATGAGCAGTTCTTC. V usage is TRBV7-2 and J usage is TRBJ2-1; 9 bases line up with TRBD2. J lost 5 bases, V lost 8 bases, and 7 bases had no gene match. The CDR3 is made up of 14 amino acids. The germline V gene encodes CDR1 SGHTA and CDR2 FQGNSA. The complete variable domain, with remaining parts taken from reference TRBV7-2 and TRBJ2-1, reads GAGVSQSPSNKVTEKGKDVELRCDPISGHTALYWYRQSLGQGLEFLIYFQGNSAPDKSGLPSDRFSAERTGGSVSTLTIQRTQQEDSAVYLCASLQLAGNNEQFFGPGTRLTVL.

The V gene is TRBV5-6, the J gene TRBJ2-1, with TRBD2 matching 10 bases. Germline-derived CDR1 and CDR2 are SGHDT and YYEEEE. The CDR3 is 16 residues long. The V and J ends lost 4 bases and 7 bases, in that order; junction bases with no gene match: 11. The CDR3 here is CASSRRSGGALNEQFF. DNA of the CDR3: TGTGCCAGCAGCCGGAGGAGCGGGGGGGCTTTGAATGAGCAGTTCTTC.

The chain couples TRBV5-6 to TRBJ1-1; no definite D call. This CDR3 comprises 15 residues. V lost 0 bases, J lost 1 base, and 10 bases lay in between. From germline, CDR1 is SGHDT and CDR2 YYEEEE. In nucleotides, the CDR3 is TGTGCCAGCAGCTTGGATTGGTACCAGAACACTGAAGCTTTCTTT. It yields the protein CASSLDWYQNTEAFF.

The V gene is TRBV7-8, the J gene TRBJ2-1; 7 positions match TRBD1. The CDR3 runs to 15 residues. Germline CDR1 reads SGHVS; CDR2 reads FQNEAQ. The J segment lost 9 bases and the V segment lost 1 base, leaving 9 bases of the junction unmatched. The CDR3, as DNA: TGTGCCAGCAGCTTAGTGGGTCAAAGACAGGGTGAGCAGTTCTTC. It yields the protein CASSLVGQRQGEQFF.

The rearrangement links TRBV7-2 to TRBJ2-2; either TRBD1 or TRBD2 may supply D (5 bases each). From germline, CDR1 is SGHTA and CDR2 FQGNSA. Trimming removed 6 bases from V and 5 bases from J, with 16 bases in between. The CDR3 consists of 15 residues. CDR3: CASRGLGRLTGELFF. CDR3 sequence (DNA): TGTGCCAGCAGGGGGCTGGGACGTCTTACCGGGGAGCTGTTTTTT.

The CDR3 loop reads CASETNTEAFF. CDR3 sequence (DNA): TGTGCCAGCGAGACGAACACTGAAGCTTTCTTT. The chain employs TRBV2 and TRBJ1-1; D gene ambiguous. Trimming pared 8 bases from V and 1 base from J, leaving 5 bases between. Germline CDR1 and CDR2: SNHLY and FYNNEI. CDR3 length equals 11 residues. The variable domain in full, completed from reference TRBV2 and TRBJ1-1, reads EPEVTQTPSHQVTQMGQEVILRCVPISNHLYFYWYRQILGQKVEFLVSFYNNEISEKSEIFDDQFSVERPDGSNFTLKIRSTKLEDSAMYFCASETNTEAFFGQGTRLTVV.

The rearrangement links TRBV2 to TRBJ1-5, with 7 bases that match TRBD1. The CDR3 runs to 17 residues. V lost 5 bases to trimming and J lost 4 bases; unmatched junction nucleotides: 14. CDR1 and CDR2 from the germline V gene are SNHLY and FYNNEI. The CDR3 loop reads CASSIPTGPLWNQPQHF. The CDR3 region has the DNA TGTGCCAGCAGTATCCCGACAGGGCCGCTATGGAATCAGCCCCAGCATTTT.

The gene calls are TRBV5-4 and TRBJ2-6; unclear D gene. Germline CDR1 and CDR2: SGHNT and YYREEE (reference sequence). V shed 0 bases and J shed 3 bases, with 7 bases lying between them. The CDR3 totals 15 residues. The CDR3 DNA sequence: TGTGCCAGCAGCTTGGTTAGGGTTGGGGCCAACGTCCTGACTTTC. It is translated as CASSLVRVGANVLTF. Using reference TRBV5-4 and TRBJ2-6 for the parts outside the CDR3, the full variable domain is ETGVTQSPTHLIKTRGQQVTLRCSSQSGHNTVSWYQQALGQGPQFIFQYYREEENGRGNFPPRFSGLQFPNYSSELNVNALELDDSALYLCASSLVRVGANVLTFGAGSRLTVL.

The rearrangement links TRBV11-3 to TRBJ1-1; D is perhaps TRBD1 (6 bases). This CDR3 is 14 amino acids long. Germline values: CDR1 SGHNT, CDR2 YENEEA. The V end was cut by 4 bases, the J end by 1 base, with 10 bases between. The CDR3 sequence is CASSSQGTNTEAFF. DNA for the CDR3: TGTGCCAGCAGCTCACAGGGTACGAACACTGAAGCTTTCTTT.

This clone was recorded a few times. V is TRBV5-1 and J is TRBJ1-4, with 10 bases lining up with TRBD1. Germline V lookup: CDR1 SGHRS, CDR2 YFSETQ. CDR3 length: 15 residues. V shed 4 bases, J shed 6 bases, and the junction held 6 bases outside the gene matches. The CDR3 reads CASSTGGTGDEKLFF. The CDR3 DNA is TGCGCCAGCAGCACAGGAGGGACAGGGGATGAAAAACTGTTTTTT.

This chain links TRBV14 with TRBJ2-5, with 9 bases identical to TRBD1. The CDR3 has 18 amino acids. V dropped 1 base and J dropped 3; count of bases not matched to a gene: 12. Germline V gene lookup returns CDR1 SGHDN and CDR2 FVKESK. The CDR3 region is CASSQGPGQGKGKETQYF. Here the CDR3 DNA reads TGTGCCAGCAGCCAAGGACCGGGACAGGGAAAAGGAAAAGAGACCCAGTACTTC.

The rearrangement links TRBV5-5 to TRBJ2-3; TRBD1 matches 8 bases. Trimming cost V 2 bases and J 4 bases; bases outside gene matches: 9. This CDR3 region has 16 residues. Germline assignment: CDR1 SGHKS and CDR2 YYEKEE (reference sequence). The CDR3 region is CASSLWTGTAADTQYF. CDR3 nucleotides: TGTGCCAGCAGCTTATGGACAGGGACGGCGGCAGATACGCAGTATTTT.

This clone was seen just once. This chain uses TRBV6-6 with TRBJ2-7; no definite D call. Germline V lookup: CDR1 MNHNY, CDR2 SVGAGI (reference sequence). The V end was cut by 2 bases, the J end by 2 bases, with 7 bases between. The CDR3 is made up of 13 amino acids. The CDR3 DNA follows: TGTGCCAGCAGTTACGACGGAGCCTACGAGCAGTACTTC. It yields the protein CASSYDGAYEQYF.

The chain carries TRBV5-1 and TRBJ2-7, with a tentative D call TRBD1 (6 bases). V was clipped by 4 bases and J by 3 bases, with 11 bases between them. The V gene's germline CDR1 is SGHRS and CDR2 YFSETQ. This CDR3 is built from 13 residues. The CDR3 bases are TGCGCCAGCAGCACCGGACAGTACTACGAGCAGTACTTC. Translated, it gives CASSTGQYYEQYF.

The chain's CDR3 is CASSCGGRGSDGYTF. CDR3 coding DNA: TGCGCCAGCAGCTGCGGGGGGCGGGGAAGCGATGGCTACACCTTC. The rearrangement links TRBV5-1 to TRBJ1-2; tentative D call: TRBD1 (6 bases). There are 15 residues in the CDR3. Germline values: CDR1 SGHRS, CDR2 YFSETQ. Trimming removed 3 bases from V and 6 bases from J, with 18 bases in between. Full variable domain (rest looked up from reference TRBV5-1 and TRBJ1-2): KAGVTQTPRYLIKTRGQQVTLSCSPISGHRSVSWYQQTPGQGLQFLFEYFSETQRNKGNFPGRFSGRQFSNSRSEMNVSTLELGDSALYLCASSCGGRGSDGYTFGSGTRLTVV.

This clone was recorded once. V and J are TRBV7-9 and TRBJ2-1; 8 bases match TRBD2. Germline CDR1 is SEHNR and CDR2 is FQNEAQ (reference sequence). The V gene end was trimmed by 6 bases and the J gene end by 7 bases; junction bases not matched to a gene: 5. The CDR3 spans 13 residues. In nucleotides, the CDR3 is TGTGCCAGCAGAAGCGGGAGAAGGAATGAGCAGTTCTTC. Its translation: CASRSGRRNEQFF.